The clone carrying this TCR beta chain showed up just a few times. The sample originates from a study of T-cell memory formation after mild COVID-19. The CDR3 has 13 amino acids. V gave up 2 bases and J gave up 5 bases, with 7 bases separating them. Per germline, CDR1 MNHEY and CDR2 SVGEGT. TCRdb called the 5' RACE reads again in MiXCR, with one record for every CDR3 protein. Among about 340,000 distinct CDR3 sequences listed, around 21% were seen once. The origin of this receptor is an adult woman who had mild COVID-19 (a few samples of this study predate the infection). Cell type and time point are not known. Sequenced input: PBMCs or a T cell subset sorted from them (not recorded which). The chain joins TRBV6-2 or TRBV6-3 to TRBJ1-5; D not certain. The CDR3: CASSYGSYQPQHF. Here the CDR3 DNA reads TGTGCCAGCAGTTACGGCAGCTATCAGCCCCAGCATTTT.